Shown below are 13 T cell receptor beta chains from a single sample sequenced in a study of cytomegalovirus exposure and HLA in healthy donors. In the PCR, 60 Vbeta and 13 Jbeta primers were used. Using immunoSEQ multiplex PCR, the repertoire was profiled, and TCRdb retains in-frame clones only, with some absent. The sample gives 140,000 to 150,000 clones, approximately 82% of which show up once; 9.7% is in the top ten. Sequenced material: PBMCs. Source of these receptors: a woman aged 60-75 years in good health and CMV-seropositive.

The V gene is TRBV9, the J gene TRBJ2-3; possibly TRBD2 for D (5 bases). CDR3 length: 16 amino acids. The germline V and J ends were trimmed by 0 bases and 4 bases, with 15 bases remaining between them. Per germline, CDR1 SGDLS and CDR2 YYNGEE. CDR3 amino acids: CASSVVDGSLPDTQYF. The CDR3 DNA follows: TGTGCCAGCAGCGTAGTTGATGGGAGTCTGCCAGATACGCAGTATTTT.

The V gene is TRBV29-1, the J gene TRBJ2-7; 13 nucleotides match TRBD2. This CDR3 is 17 amino acids long. Germline trimming cut 3 bases from V and 2 bases from J; bases unmatched to any gene: 10. The germline gives CDR1 SQVTM, CDR2 ANQGSEA. The CDR3 DNA follows: TGCAGCGTTGAGACTAGCGGGAGGTCGGCTGTCCCCTACGAGCAGTACTTC. As protein: CSVETSGRSAVPYEQYF.

The chain is built from TRBV5-1 and TRBJ2-3; D is perhaps TRBD2 (6 bases). Between the trimmed V and J ends, which lost 5 bases and 2 bases, there was a span of 15 bases. This CDR3 spans 15 amino acids. Germline assignment: CDR1 SGHRS and CDR2 YFSETQ. The CDR3 here is CASRSTLAPTDTQYF. CDR3 bases: TGCGCCAGCAGGTCTACTCTAGCGCCCACAGATACGCAGTATTTT.

The chain combines TRBV2 with TRBJ2-3, with D perhaps matching TRBD2 (5 bases). Germline values: CDR1 SNHLY, CDR2 FYNNEI. CDR3 length: 15 amino acids. V was trimmed by 7 bases and J by 5 bases, leaving 19 bases between them. The CDR3 DNA follows: TGTGCCAGCATACGAGGGTCCCCCACGGGAGATACGCAGTATTTT. Translating it yields CASIRGSPTGDTQYF.

A single count supports this clone. This chain joins TRBV28 and TRBJ2-3; a weak D match, TRBD1 (6 bases). Trimming pared 5 bases from V and 5 bases from J, leaving 14 bases between. The length of the CDR3 is 14 residues. The germline CDR1 and CDR2 sequences are MDHEN and SYDVKM. CDR3 DNA sequence: TGTGCCAGCAGTCTAGGACAGATAATAGATACGCAGTATTTT. This sequence encodes CASSLGQIIDTQYF.

The chain combines TRBV9 with TRBJ2-2; 7 nucleotides agree with TRBD2. The CDR3 is 16 amino acids. CDR1 is SGDLS, CDR2 YYNGEE, per germline. Trimming cost V 5 bases and J 6 bases; bases outside gene matches: 13. The CDR3, as DNA: TGTGCCAGCAGGCCTCCTAGCGGAGAGGGGCCCGGGGAGCTGTTTTTT. This codes for CASRPPSGEGPGELFF.

The gene calls are TRBV7-2 and TRBJ1-1, with D possibly matching TRBD1 (6 bases). This CDR3 is built from 13 residues. Trimming left V 7 bases short and J 4 bases short, with 13 bases between. Germline CDR1 is SGHTA and CDR2 is FQGNSA. CDR3 coding DNA: TGTGCCAGCACCGCCAGGGGCGTCACTGAAGCTTTCTTT. Its protein product is CASTARGVTEAFF.

The J gene is TRBJ1-6, the V gene TRBV5-1, with D possibly being TRBD1 (5 bases). The CDR3 loop spans 14 amino acids. CDR1 is SGHRS, CDR2 YFSETQ, per germline. With 0 bases removed from V and 6 bases from J, the gap between germline ends came to 7 bases. CDR3 nucleotides: TGCGCCAGCAGCTTGGGACAGCGTAATTCACCCCTCCACTTT. Protein product: CASSLGQRNSPLHF.

This chain joins TRBV30 and TRBJ1-1; D is perhaps TRBD1 (6 bases). The CDR3 has 13 amino acids. The V gene lost 1 base and the J gene lost 3 bases, with 9 bases spanning the gap. Germline V lookup: CDR1 GTSNPN, CDR2 SVGIG (reference sequence). The CDR3 region has the DNA TGTGCCTGGAGTGAGAACAGGGACACTGAAGCTTTCTTT. Its protein product is CAWSENRDTEAFF.

This rearrangement joins TRBV7-6 to TRBJ2-5; perhaps TRBD2 as D (5 bases). Germline CDR1 reads SGHVS; CDR2 reads FNYEAQ. V was shortened by 8 bases and J by 5 bases, with 15 bases between the two germline ends. This CDR3 region has 13 residues. The CDR3 nucleotides are TGTGCCAGCTCCCCCCTCCTAGCCGAGACCCAGTACTTC. Its translation: CASSPLLAETQYF. Full variable domain (missing parts from reference TRBV7-6 and TRBJ2-5): GAGVSQSPRYKVTKRGQDVALRCDPISGHVSLYWYRQALGQGPEFLTYFNYEAQQDKSGLPNDRFSAERPEGSISTLTIQRTEQRDSAMYRCASSPLLAETQYFGPGTRLLVL.

CDR3 sequence: CASSFRGSEGSYEQYF. As DNA, the CDR3 is TGTGCCAGCAGTTTTAGGGGGTCCGAAGGCTCCTACGAGCAGTACTTC. The V call is TRBV28, the J call TRBJ2-7, with D perhaps matching TRBD1 (6 bases). Between the trimmed V and J ends, which lost 3 bases and 0 bases, there was a span of 15 bases. Germline CDR1 and CDR2: MDHEN and SYDVKM. This CDR3 is built from 16 residues.

There are a few counts of this clone. The J gene is TRBJ2-3, the V gene TRBV4-2; TRBD2 agrees at 7 bases. This CDR3 is 16 amino acids long. The V gene's germline CDR1 is LGHNA and CDR2 YNFKEQ. The junction had 12 bases not matched to a gene; V was cut back by 3 bases and J by 6 bases. CDR3 amino acids: CASSQSSGLLSDTQYF. CDR3 nucleotide sequence: TGTGCCAGCAGCCAGTCGTCGGGACTACTATCCGATACGCAGTATTTT.

This clone was seen only once. This rearrangement joins TRBV5-1 to TRBJ1-1; TRBD1 agrees at 7 bases. V dropped 4 bases and J dropped 1; count of bases not matched to a gene: 10. The length of the CDR3 is 16 residues. CDR1 is SGHRS and CDR2 is YFSETQ in the germline V gene. For the CDR3, the DNA is TGCGCCAGCAGCCCGGCGGGACAGCCGGGGAACACTGAAGCTTTCTTT. This codes for CASSPAGQPGNTEAFF.